This T cell receptor beta chain was sequenced in a study of OX40 agonist ivuxolimab in advanced cancers. Broader study findings: Antigen specificity of clonally expanded peripheral T cells was not established.

The length of the CDR3 is 13 residues. In germline, CDR1 is SSHAT, CDR2 FNYEAQ (reference sequence). TCRdb keeps only in-frame clones here, not all; method: immunoSEQ multiplex PCR. The repertoire holds roughly 30,000 clones, with 88% as singletons. Details on this clone: Its antigen is unknown. At one boundary the junction diverges from the germline segment, which might be a read error.

The chain has TRBV7-7 and TRBJ2-2, with 11 bases aligning to TRBD1. The origin of this receptor is an adult with an advanced solid tumor such as melanoma, head and neck, liver or kidney cancer. The input for sequencing was CD4+ or CD8+ T cells sorted from blood, taken in a trial of the OX40 agonist ivuxolimab. The CDR3, as DNA: TGTGCTAGCAGGGACAGGGGGACCGGGGAGCTGTTTTTT. Translated, it gives CASRDRGTGELFF.